The entry below describes one T cell receptor (beta chain). Some clones are missing from TCRdb's copy, which holds only in-frame ones; the method was immunoSEQ multiplex PCR. This sample carries 70,000 to 95,000 clones, around 90% of them seen once, and the ten largest clones take over 4%. The data belong to a study of OX40 agonist ivuxolimab in advanced cancers. V was shortened by 4 bases and J by 1 base, with 14 bases between the two germline ends. Germline V gives CDR1 MDHEN, CDR2 SYDVKM. This CDR3 spans 15 amino acids. Sampled blood was obtained at baseline, cycle 4 day 1, and cycle 7 day 1. The rearrangement joins TRBV28 to TRBJ2-7; the D is unclear. Sequenced material: CD4+ or CD8+ T cells sorted from blood, taken in a trial of the OX40 agonist ivuxolimab. This clonotype originated in an adult with an advanced solid tumor such as melanoma, head and neck, liver or kidney cancer. CDR3 nucleotide sequence: TGTGCCAGCAGTTCCCCGCCTTACGGATCCTACGAGCAGTACTTC. Its translation: CASSSPPYGSYEQYF.